Following are 19 T cell receptor beta chains from one sample sequenced in a study of blood T cell repertoires in COVID-19. Here immunoSEQ multiplex PCR was the method, and the copy in TCRdb shows in-frame clones only, minus some. The data hold roughly 94,000 clones, with 75% to 85% observed a single time. Sequenced: peripheral blood. The receptors here all came from a man aged 60 to 75 with acute or convalescent COVID-19.

The chain couples TRBV2 to TRBJ1-5; maybe TRBD1 (6 bases). Trimming removed 4 bases at V and 7 bases at J, with 20 bases between. The CDR3 has 16 residues. Germline CDR1 and CDR2: SNHLY and FYNNEI. The CDR3: CASSVGGTGSYQPQHF. CDR3 sequence (DNA): TGTGCCAGCAGTGTTGGGGGCACAGGGTCGTACCAGCCCCAGCATTTT.

This chain links TRBV6-5 with TRBJ2-3; TRBD2 matches at 12 bases. Per the germline V gene, CDR1 is MNHEY and CDR2 is SVGAGI. V shed 11 bases, J shed 1 base, and the junction held 4 bases outside the gene matches. The CDR3 contains 14 residues. The CDR3 loop reads CAGRTSGGTDTQYF. CDR3 coding DNA: TGTGCCGGAAGGACTAGCGGGGGCACAGATACGCAGTATTTT.

The V call is TRBV6-6, the J call TRBJ2-7; TRBD1 aligns across 7 bases. The CDR3 has 13 amino acids. Per the germline V gene, CDR1 is MNHNY and CDR2 is SVGAGI (reference sequence). Trimming cost V 6 bases and J 2 bases; bases outside gene matches: 4. The CDR3 DNA follows: TGTGCCAGCAGCAGACAGGGAACCTACGAGCAGTACGTC. Translated: CASSRQGTYEQYV.

A few counts support this clone. The genes are TRBV27 and TRBJ2-1; 9 bases are a match to TRBD2. Losses at the gene ends were 7 bases for V and 7 bases for J; bases not matched to a gene: 20. Germline V gives CDR1 MNHEY, CDR2 SMNVEV (reference sequence). CDR3 length equals 18 residues. The CDR3 sequence: CASTPSGASGASLNEQFF. DNA for the CDR3: TGTGCCAGCACCCCGAGTGGGGCTAGCGGGGCTTCCTTGAATGAGCAGTTCTTC.

This clone was observed once. The chain has TRBV5-8 and TRBJ1-5, with 9 bases fitting TRBD1. The CDR3 contains 15 residues. The germline V gene encodes CDR1 SGHTS and CDR2 YDEGEE. J gave up 6 bases and V 3 bases, and 7 bases lay outside the gene matches. The CDR3 protein is CASSSGQGRAQPQHF. The CDR3 DNA reads TGTGCCAGCAGCTCCGGACAGGGGAGGGCTCAGCCCCAGCATTTT.

The chain couples TRBV9 to TRBJ2-2; 10 bases match TRBD1. The CDR3 extends over 20 amino acids. The V gene's germline CDR1 is SGDLS and CDR2 YYNGEE. The V segment lost 3 bases and the J segment 4 bases; nucleotides outside the gene matches: 18. The CDR3 coding sequence is TGTGCCAGCAGCGAGGGAGGGGACAGGGGTGCGATATTGGGCACCGGGGAGCTGTTTTTT. This encodes CASSEGGDRGAILGTGELFF.

The rearrangement links TRBV5-1 to TRBJ1-2; possible D gene TRBD1, 5 bases. Germline V gene data show CDR1 as SGHRS and CDR2 as YFSETQ. Deletions cut 1 base from V and 0 bases from J, with 7 bases between. The CDR3 runs 14 residues. Here the CDR3 reads CASSLSGTNYGYTF. DNA of the CDR3: TGCGCCAGCAGCTTGTCAGGGACTAACTATGGCTACACCTTC.

The chain links TRBV6-6 to TRBJ1-6, with a weak D call TRBD1 (5 bases). Trimming shortened V by 6 bases and J by 6 bases, and 18 bases separated the two germline ends. The germline gives CDR1 MNHNY, CDR2 SVGAGI (reference sequence). The CDR3 is 16 residues long. In nucleotides, the CDR3 is TGTGCCAGCAGGCTCCGGGACCCCGGGGGTAATTCACCCCTCCACTTT. This sequence encodes CASRLRDPGGNSPLHF.

The chain carries TRBV27 and TRBJ1-6; D perhaps matches TRBD1 (6 bases). CDR1 is MNHEY and CDR2 is SMNVEV in the germline V gene (reference sequence). CDR3 size: 14 residues. V dropped 4 bases and J dropped 7 bases, with 11 bases sitting between them. CDR3 in amino acids: CASSYGQPNSPLHF. The CDR3 nucleotides read TGTGCCAGCAGTTACGGACAGCCCAATTCACCCCTCCACTTT.

The CDR3 reads CASSLRSGWDSNYGYTF. The CDR3 region has the DNA TGTGCCAGCAGCTTACGGTCGGGGTGGGACAGTAACTATGGCTACACCTTC. The J gene is TRBJ1-2, the V gene TRBV7-2; 7 nucleotides match TRBD1. Per the germline V gene, CDR1 is SGHTA and CDR2 is FQGNSA. V lost 2 bases to trimming and J lost 1 base; unmatched junction nucleotides: 10. The CDR3 runs to 17 residues. Combining the CDR3 with reference TRBV7-2 and TRBJ1-2 gives the whole variable domain GAGVSQSPSNKVTEKGKDVELRCDPISGHTALYWYRQSLGQGLEFLIYFQGNSAPDKSGLPSDRFSAERTGGSVSTLTIQRTQQEDSAVYLCASSLRSGWDSNYGYTFGSGTRLTVV.

The count of this clone is one. This chain connects TRBV6-2 or TRBV6-3 to TRBJ2-1, with D possibly being TRBD1 (5 bases). The CDR3 is 18 residues long. V lost 5 bases and J lost 0, with 20 bases in between. Germline V lookup: CDR1 MNHEY, CDR2 SVGEGT. DNA of the CDR3: TGTGCCAGCAGTACCCCGGCCAGGGTGGTAAGCTCCTACAATGAGCAGTTCTTC. Translating it yields CASSTPARVVSSYNEQFF.

This sequence joins TRBV7-2 and TRBJ1-5; D may be TRBD1 (5 bases). The CDR3 sequence is 15 residues long. Germline V gene data show CDR1 as SGHTA and CDR2 as FQGNSA. Trimming stripped 2 bases from V and 3 bases from J, with 11 bases between. CDR3 sequence: CASSLSKDNNQPQHF. The DNA for the CDR3 is TGTGCCAGCAGCTTAAGTAAGGACAACAATCAGCCCCAGCATTTT.

The V and J genes are TRBV5-1 and TRBJ2-5, with no clear D. CDR3 length equals 12 residues. Between the trimmed V and J ends, which lost 0 bases and 3 bases, there was a span of 3 bases. Per the germline V gene, CDR1 is SGHRS and CDR2 is YFSETQ. CDR3 sequence (DNA): TGCGCCAGCAGCTTGGCTAAAGAGACCCAGTACTTC. It encodes CASSLAKETQYF. The entire variable domain, with the rest obtained from reference TRBV5-1 and TRBJ2-5, is as follows: KAGVTQTPRYLIKTRGQQVTLSCSPISGHRSVSWYQQTPGQGLQFLFEYFSETQRNKGNFPGRFSGRQFSNSRSEMNVSTLELGDSALYLCASSLAKETQYFGPGTRLLVL.

This clone occurred a few times. The chain combines TRBV5-1 with TRBJ2-5; TRBD2 might be the D (5 bases). Trimming pared 1 base from V and 5 bases from J, leaving 18 bases between. Germline V gene lookup returns CDR1 SGHRS and CDR2 YFSETQ. The CDR3 length is 16 residues. The CDR3 DNA reads TGCGCCAGCAGCTTGAAACCCGGACTGGAGTTGGAGACCCAGTACTTC. Amino acid sequence: CASSLKPGLELETQYF.

The CDR3 reads CASAYQRRKTQYF. The CDR3 nucleotides read TGTGCCAGCGCCTACCAAAGGAGAAAGACCCAGTACTTC. The chain is built from TRBV12-3 or TRBV12-4 and TRBJ2-5, with no clear D. The CDR3 has 13 amino acids. Trimming took off 8 bases at V and 6 bases at J, with 16 bases between the two ends.

The J gene is TRBJ1-2, the V gene TRBV3-1 (or the pseudogene TRBV3-2); 9 bases are a match to TRBD1. CDR1 and CDR2 (germline): LGHDT, YNNKEL (reference sequence). Germline trimming cut 2 bases from V and 0 bases from J; bases unmatched to any gene: 1. The CDR3 is made up of 15 amino acids. The CDR3 DNA sequence: TGTGCCAGCAGCCAATGGGACAGGGCTAACTATGGCTACACCTTC. Its protein is CASSQWDRANYGYTF.

The chain combines TRBV4-1 with TRBJ1-2, with TRBD1 as a possible D gene (6 bases). The CDR3 is 17 amino acids. V lost 9 bases, J lost 2 bases, and 25 bases lay in between. The germline gives CDR1 MGHRA, CDR2 YSYEKL. CDR3: CASSRTTGLGGNYGYTF. The CDR3 DNA follows: TGCGCCAGTAGTAGGACGACAGGTTTGGGTGGAAACTATGGCTACACCTTC.

The rearrangement links TRBV5-1 to TRBJ1-1; D perhaps matches TRBD1 (6 bases). Germline loops: CDR1 SGHRS, CDR2 YFSETQ. This CDR3 region has 17 residues. V was shortened by 4 bases and J by 0 bases, with 19 bases between the two germline ends. Here the CDR3 DNA reads TGCGCCAGCAGCCCCGGACACAGGGACCTCATGAACACTGAAGCTTTCTTT. It encodes CASSPGHRDLMNTEAFF.

The rearrangement links TRBV9 to TRBJ2-2, with a possible D match to TRBD2 (5 bases). The CDR3 runs to 14 residues. Trimming took off 6 bases at V and 0 bases at J, with 9 bases between the two ends. Germline CDR1 reads SGDLS; CDR2 reads YYNGEE. The CDR3 DNA reads TGTGCCAGCAAGCAGACTACGAACACCGGGGAGCTGTTTTTT. Its translation: CASKQTTNTGELFF.